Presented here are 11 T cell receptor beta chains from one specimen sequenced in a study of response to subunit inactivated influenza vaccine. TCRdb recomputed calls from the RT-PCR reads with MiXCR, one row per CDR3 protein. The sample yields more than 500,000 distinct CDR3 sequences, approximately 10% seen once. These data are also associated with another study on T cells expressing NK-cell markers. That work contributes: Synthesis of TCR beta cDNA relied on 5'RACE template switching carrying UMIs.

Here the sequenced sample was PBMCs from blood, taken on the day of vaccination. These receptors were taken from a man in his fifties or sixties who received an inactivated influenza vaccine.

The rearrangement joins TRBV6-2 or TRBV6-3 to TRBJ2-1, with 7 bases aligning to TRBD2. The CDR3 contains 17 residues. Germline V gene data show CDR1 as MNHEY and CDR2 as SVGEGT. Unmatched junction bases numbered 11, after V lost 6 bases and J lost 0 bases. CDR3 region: CASRGVLARSSYNEQFF. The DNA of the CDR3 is TGTGCCAGCAGGGGGGTACTAGCGCGTAGCTCCTACAATGAGCAGTTCTTC.

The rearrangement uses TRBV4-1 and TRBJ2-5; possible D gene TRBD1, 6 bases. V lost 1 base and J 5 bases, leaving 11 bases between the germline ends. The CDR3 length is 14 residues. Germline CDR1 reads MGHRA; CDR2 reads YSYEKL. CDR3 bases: TGCGCCAGCAGCCAAGGGACAGCCGGGGAGACCCAGTACTTC. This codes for CASSQGTAGETQYF.

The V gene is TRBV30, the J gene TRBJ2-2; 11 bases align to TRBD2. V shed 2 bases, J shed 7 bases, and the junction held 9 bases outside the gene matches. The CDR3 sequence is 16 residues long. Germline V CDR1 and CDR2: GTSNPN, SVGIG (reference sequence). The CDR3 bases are TGTGCCTGGAGTTTTGGCCTAGCGGGAGGTAGCGGGGAGCTGTTTTTT. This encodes CAWSFGLAGGSGELFF.

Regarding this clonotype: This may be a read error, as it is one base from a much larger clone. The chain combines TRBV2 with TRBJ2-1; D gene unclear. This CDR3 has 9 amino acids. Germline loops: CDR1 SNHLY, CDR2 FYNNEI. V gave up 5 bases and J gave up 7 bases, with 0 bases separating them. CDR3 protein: CASSNEQFF. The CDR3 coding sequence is TGTGCCAGCAGTAATGAGCAGTTCTTC. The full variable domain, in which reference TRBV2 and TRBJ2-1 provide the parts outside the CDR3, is EPEVTQTPSHQVTQMGQEVILRCVPISNHLYFYWYRQILGQKVEFLVSFYNNEISEKSEIFDDQFSVERPDGSNFTLKIRSTKLEDSAMYFCASSNEQFFGPGTRLTVL.

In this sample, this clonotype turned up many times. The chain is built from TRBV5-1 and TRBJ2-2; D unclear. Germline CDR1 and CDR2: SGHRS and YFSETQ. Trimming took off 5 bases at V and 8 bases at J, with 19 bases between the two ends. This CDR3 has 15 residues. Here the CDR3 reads CASRPTTNEVGELFF. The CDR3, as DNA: TGCGCCAGCAGACCCACTACCAACGAGGTTGGGGAGCTGTTTTTT. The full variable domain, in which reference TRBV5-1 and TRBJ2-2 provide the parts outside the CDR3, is KAGVTQTPRYLIKTRGQQVTLSCSPISGHRSVSWYQQTPGQGLQFLFEYFSETQRNKGNFPGRFSGRQFSNSRSEMNVSTLELGDSALYLCASRPTTNEVGELFFGEGSRLTVL.

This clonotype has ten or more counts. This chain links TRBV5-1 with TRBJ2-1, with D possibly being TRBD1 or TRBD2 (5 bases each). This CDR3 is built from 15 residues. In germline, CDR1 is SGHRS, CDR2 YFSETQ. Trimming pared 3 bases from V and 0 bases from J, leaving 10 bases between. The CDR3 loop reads CASSSGTYSYNEQFF. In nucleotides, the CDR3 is TGCGCCAGCAGCTCAGGGACGTACTCCTACAATGAGCAGTTCTTC.

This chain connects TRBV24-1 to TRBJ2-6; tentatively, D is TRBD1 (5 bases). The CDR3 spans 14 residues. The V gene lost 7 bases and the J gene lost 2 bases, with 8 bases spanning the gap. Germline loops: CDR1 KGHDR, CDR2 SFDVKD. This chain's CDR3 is CATSQGTGANVLTF. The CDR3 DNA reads TGTGCCACCAGCCAGGGAACTGGGGCCAACGTCCTGACTTTC.

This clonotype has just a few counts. CDR3 sequence (DNA): TGCGCCAGCAGCTTGACACGGGATTCACCCCTCCACTTT. It specifies CASSLTRDSPLHF. This chain uses TRBV5-1 with TRBJ1-6; D remains unclear. V dropped 1 base and J dropped 8 bases, with 7 bases sitting between them. The CDR3 runs 13 residues. Per germline, CDR1 SGHRS and CDR2 YFSETQ. The full variable domain, in which reference TRBV5-1 and TRBJ1-6 provide the parts outside the CDR3, is KAGVTQTPRYLIKTRGQQVTLSCSPISGHRSVSWYQQTPGQGLQFLFEYFSETQRNKGNFPGRFSGRQFSNSRSEMNVSTLELGDSALYLCASSLTRDSPLHFGNGTRLTVT.

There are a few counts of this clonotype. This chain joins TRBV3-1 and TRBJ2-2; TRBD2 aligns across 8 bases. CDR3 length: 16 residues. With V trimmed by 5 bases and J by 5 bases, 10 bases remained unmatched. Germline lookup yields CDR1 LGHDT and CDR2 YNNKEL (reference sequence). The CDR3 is CASSVSGGARTGELFF. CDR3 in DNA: TGTGCCAGCAGCGTAAGCGGGGGCGCGCGTACCGGGGAGCTGTTTTTT.

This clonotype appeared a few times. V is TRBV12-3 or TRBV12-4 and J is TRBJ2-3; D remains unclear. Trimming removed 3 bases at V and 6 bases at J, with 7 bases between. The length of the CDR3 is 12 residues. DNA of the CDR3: TGTGCCAGCAGTTTCAAGCCGGATACGCAGTATTTT. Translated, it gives CASSFKPDTQYF.

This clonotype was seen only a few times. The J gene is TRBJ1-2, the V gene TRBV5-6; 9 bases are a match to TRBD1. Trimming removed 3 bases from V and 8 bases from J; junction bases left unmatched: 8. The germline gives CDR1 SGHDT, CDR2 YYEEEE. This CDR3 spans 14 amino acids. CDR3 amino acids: CASSSGTGLGGYTF. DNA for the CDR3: TGTGCCAGCAGCTCCGGGACAGGGCTGGGCGGCTACACCTTC.